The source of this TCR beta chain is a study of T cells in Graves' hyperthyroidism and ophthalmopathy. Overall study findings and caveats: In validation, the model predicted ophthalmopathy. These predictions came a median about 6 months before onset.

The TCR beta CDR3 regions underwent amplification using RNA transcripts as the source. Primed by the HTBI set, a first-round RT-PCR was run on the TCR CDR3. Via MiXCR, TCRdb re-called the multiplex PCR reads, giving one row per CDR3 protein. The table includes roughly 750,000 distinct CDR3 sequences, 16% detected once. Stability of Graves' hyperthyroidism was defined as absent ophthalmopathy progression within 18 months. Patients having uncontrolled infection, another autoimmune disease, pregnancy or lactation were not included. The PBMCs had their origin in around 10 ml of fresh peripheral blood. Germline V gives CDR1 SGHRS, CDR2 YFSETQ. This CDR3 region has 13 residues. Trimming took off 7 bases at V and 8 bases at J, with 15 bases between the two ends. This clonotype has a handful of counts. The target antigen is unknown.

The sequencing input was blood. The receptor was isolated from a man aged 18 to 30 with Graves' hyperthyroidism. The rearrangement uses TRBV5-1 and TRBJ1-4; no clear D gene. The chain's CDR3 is CASSRWGGEKLFF. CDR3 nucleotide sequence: TGCGCCAGCTCCCGATGGGGAGGGGAAAAACTGTTTTTT.